This is a list of T cell receptor beta chains from one sample in a study of metastatic and nonmetastatic thyroid tumors. TCRdb re-called the PCR reads with MiXCR. Here the sample spans 50,000 or so clones, about a sixth being singletons. Sequenced sample: blood. These receptors were taken from a female donor with papillary thyroid cancer or a benign thyroid nodule (not recorded which). Some clones in this sample may be carry-over from other donors' samples. Both conserved end residues are part of each CDR3. The D gene is left open where the match is weak. Not all rows give a size; the values are once, few, many and, for expanded clones, a class.

d_gene,j_gene,abundance,len,v_gene,CDR3nt,CDR3aa
TRBD2,TRBJ2-3,many,15,TRBV18,TGTGCCAGCTCACCAGGGGGGACTAACACAGATACGCAGTATTTT,CASSPGGTNTDTQYF
-,TRBJ1-3,many,12,TRBV9,TGTGCCAGCAGCGTCGGGCAGAACACCATATATTTT,CASSVGQNTIYF
-,TRBJ2-1,many,15,TRBV19,TGTGCCAGTAGTATCCCGTCCGGAGGGTACAATGAGCAGTTCTTC,CASSIPSGGYNEQFF
TRBD2,TRBJ2-3,-,18,TRBV20-1,TGCAGTGTTGGAGGGGGACTATCGGGAGGGCCGAGCACAGATACGCAGTATTTT,CSVGGGLSGGPSTDTQYF
-,TRBJ2-7,many,14,TRBV27,TGTGCCAGCAGTCCCTCCCCACTAGCCTACGAGCAGTACTTC,CASSPSPLAYEQYF
TRBD1,TRBJ2-7,many,12,TRBV3-1,TGTGCCAGCAGCCTGACAGGGTTCGAGCAGTACTTC,CASSLTGFEQYF
-,TRBJ1-6,many,17,TRBV5-1,TGCGCCAGCAGCTTGGGAACGATTGGCTCCTATAATTCACCCCTCCACTTT,CASSLGTIGSYNSPLHF
-,TRBJ2-3,many,18,TRBV6-4,TGTGCCAGCAGTGACTTTGGGGGTAGCGGAGGGGGCACAGATACGCAGTATTTT,CASSDFGGSGGGTDTQYF
TRBD1,TRBJ1-2,-,17,TRBV6-1,TGTGCCAGCAGTGAAGGGGGGACAGGGACCGCAGTCTATGGCTACACCTTC,CASSEGGTGTAVYGYTF
TRBD2,TRBJ2-7,few,15,TRBV27,TGTGCCATCAGTCCCTACGCGGGACTAGCGGTCGAGCAGTACTTC,CAISPYAGLAVEQYF
-,TRBJ2-3,-,13,TRBV20-1,TGCAGTTCTAGAGGTCCTAGCACAGATACGCAGTATTTT,CSSRGPSTDTQYF
TRBD2,TRBJ2-1,many,15,TRBV20-1,TGCAGTGCTAGGTTCACTAGCGGGAGCTGGAATGAGCAGTTCTTC,CSARFTSGSWNEQFF
-,TRBJ1-2,many,13,TRBV20-1,TGCAGTGCTGCTATAACAAGGGGCTATGGCTACACCTTC,CSAAITRGYGYTF
-,TRBJ2-2,-,15,TRBV28,TGTGCCAGCATTTTGCGGTACCCAAACACCGGTGAGCTGTTTTTT,CASILRYPNTGELFF
-,TRBJ1-2,many,14,TRBV20-1,TGCAGTGCTAGTCCTCAAAGGGGGGACGGTGGCTACACCTTC,CSASPQRGDGGYTF
TRBD1,TRBJ1-4,many,16,TRBV15,TGTGCCACCAGCGGGGAGGGGGCTTTGGGATATGAAAAACTGTTTTTT,CATSGEGALGYEKLFF
-,TRBJ1-1,many,14,TRBV6-1,TGTGCCAGCAGCACTGGACATTCGGACACTGAAGCTTTCTTT,CASSTGHSDTEAFF
TRBD1,TRBJ1-1,-,12,TRBV6-1,TGTGCCACAGTACAGGGGCCTCTTGGAGCTTTCTTT,CATVQGPLGAFF
TRBD1,TRBJ1-2,-,15,TRBV20-1,TGCAGTGCTAGAGATAGGGACAGCGCTAACTATGGCTACACCTTC,CSARDRDSANYGYTF
-,TRBJ2-2,-,12,TRBV20-1,TGCAGTGCTAGTAGGGCGGCCGGGGAGCTGTTTTTT,CSASRAAGELFF
TRBD2,TRBJ2-5,few,15,TRBV12-3/TRBV12-4,TGTGCCAGCAGTTCGACTAGCGGGAGCGGGGGGGCCCAGTACTTC,CASSSTSGSGGAQYF
-,TRBJ1-6,medium-sized,13,TRBV6-1,TGTGCCAGCAGTCTTAATTATAATTCACCCCTCCACTTT,CASSLNYNSPLHF
-,TRBJ2-7,medium-sized,14,TRBV11-2,TGTGCCAGCAGCTTAGGGCACCTTGGGTACGAGCAGTACTTC,CASSLGHLGYEQYF
TRBD1,TRBJ2-7,many,13,TRBV28,TGTGCCAGCAGGTCCTACAGGGGTCCCGAGCAGTACTTC,CASRSYRGPEQYF
-,TRBJ2-2,many,14,TRBV6-1,TGTGCCAGCAGCGAGGGATTCGACACCGGGGAGCTGTTTTTT,CASSEGFDTGELFF
TRBD1,TRBJ2-5,many,16,TRBV18,TGTGCCAGCTCACCACCGCAGGGACAGGGGTTGGAGACCCAGTACTTC,CASSPPQGQGLETQYF
TRBD2,TRBJ2-1,-,14,TRBV19,TGTGCCAGTAGTATAGTTAGCGGGAGTAATGAGCAGTTCTTC,CASSIVSGSNEQFF
-,TRBJ2-1,many,14,TRBV28,TGTGCCAGCAGGGGCCGGGACTCTTACAATGAGCAGTTCTTC,CASRGRDSYNEQFF
-,TRBJ1-5,few,13,TRBV13,TGTGCCAGCAGCTTAAGTGGGCCCCCGTCCCCAGCATTT,CASSLSGPPSPAF
TRBD2,TRBJ2-5,many,13,TRBV20-1,TGCAGTGCTACCGGGGGGGGGAAAGAGACCCAGTACTTC,CSATGGGKETQYF
-,TRBJ1-6,-,14,TRBV6-1,TGTGCCACGTCCGCCGCAGGGGATAATTCACCCCTCCACTTT,CATSAAGDNSPLHF